This entry lists 26 T cell receptor beta chains sequenced from one sample in a study of cytomegalovirus exposure and HLA in healthy donors. The PCR made use of 60 Vbeta and 13 Jbeta primers. Some clones are missing from TCRdb's copy, which holds only in-frame ones; the method was immunoSEQ multiplex PCR. This table holds some 200,000 clones, roughly 80% found once. The specimen sequenced was PBMCs. The receptors originated from a woman aged 18-30 years in good health and CMV-seronegative.

The V gene is TRBV10-3, the J gene TRBJ2-5; 7 nucleotides align to TRBD2. The last part of the DNA fits TRBJ2-7 better; the J call may be wrong. CDR1 and CDR2 from the germline V gene are ENHRY and SYGVKD. The CDR3 is 14 amino acids. The CDR3 region is CAIKRDTSEYEQYF. In nucleotides, the CDR3 is TGTGCCATCAAACGAGATACTAGCGAGTACGAGCAGTACTTC.

The chain employs TRBV5-4 and TRBJ2-7; D ambiguous. Deletions cut 4 bases from V and 0 bases from J, with 14 bases between. CDR3 length: 15 residues. Germline CDR1 SGHNT, CDR2 YYREEE (reference sequence). CDR3 amino acids: CASSRNDKSSYEQYV. For the CDR3, the DNA is TGTGCCAGCAGCCGCAATGACAAGAGCTCCTACGAGCAGTACGTC.

The DNA of the CDR3 is TGTGCCAGCAGCCAAGATAGGGGCCAACTGTTTTTT. Translating gives CASSQDRGQLFF. The V gene is TRBV4-2, the J gene TRBJ1-4, with D tentatively TRBD1 (5 bases). V lost 0 bases and J 12 bases, leaving 8 bases between the germline ends. The germline CDR1 and CDR2 sequences are LGHNA and YNFKEQ. This CDR3 has 12 residues.

This clone has only one observation. The chain uses TRBV11-2 and TRBJ2-5; TRBD2 is a possible D gene (5 bases). V was cut by 4 bases and J by 1 base, with 13 bases left in between. CDR3 length equals 15 residues. Germline V gives CDR1 SGHAT, CDR2 FQNNGV. The DNA of the CDR3 is TGTGCCAGCAGCTCCGGGGATATATCCCAAGAGACCCAGTACTTC. It codes for CASSSGDISQETQYF.

This rearrangement joins TRBV18 to TRBJ2-2; 7 positions agree with TRBD1. CDR3 length: 16 residues. With V trimmed by 3 bases and J by 1 base, 5 bases remained unmatched. Germline V gives CDR1 KGHSH, CDR2 LQKENI. The CDR3 DNA is TGTGCCAGCTCACCGAGGGGGCAGGAGAACACCGGGGAGCTGTTTTTT. Protein product: CASSPRGQENTGELFF.

This chain links TRBV18 with TRBJ2-3; 7 bases agree with TRBD2. The CDR3 extends over 15 amino acids. V gave up 3 bases and J gave up 1 base; unmatched junction bases: 4. Germline V gives CDR1 KGHSH, CDR2 LQKENI. The CDR3 is CASSPLADGTDTQYF. In DNA form, the CDR3 reads TGTGCCAGCTCACCTCTAGCGGACGGCACAGATACGCAGTATTTT.

The chain links TRBV28 to TRBJ2-4; weak D call: TRBD1 (6 bases). CDR1 and CDR2 (germline): MDHEN, SYDVKM. Trimming pared 5 bases from V and 0 bases from J, leaving 8 bases between. The CDR3 sequence is 14 residues long. CDR3 nucleotide sequence: TGTGCCAGCAGTAAGGGACAAGCCAAAAACATTCAGTACTTC. The encoded protein is CASSKGQAKNIQYF. The whole variable domain, filled in from reference TRBV28 and TRBJ2-4, reads DVKVTQSSRYLVKRTGEKVFLECVQDMDHENMFWYRQDPGLGLRLIYFSYDVKMKEKGDIPEGYSVSREKKERFSLILESASTNQTSMYLCASSKGQAKNIQYFGAGTRLSVL.

This chain joins TRBV6-5 and TRBJ1-4, with D perhaps TRBD1 (5 bases). V lost 0 bases and J 8 bases, leaving 10 bases between the germline ends. Per the germline V gene, CDR1 is MNHEY and CDR2 is SVGAGI. The CDR3 loop spans 14 amino acids. This CDR3 reads CASSYSDGGEKLFF. The CDR3 DNA follows: TGTGCCAGCAGTTACTCGGACGGGGGAGAAAAACTGTTTTTT.

This clone was picked up one time. The V call is TRBV27, the J call TRBJ1-4, with a weak D call TRBD1 (5 bases). This CDR3 contains 14 residues. The V gene's germline CDR1 is MNHEY and CDR2 SMNVEV (reference sequence). Trimming pared 2 bases from V and 2 bases from J, leaving 6 bases between. CDR3 bases: TGTGCCAGCAGTTTACGGGGGACTAATGAAAAACTGTTTTTT. Residues: CASSLRGTNEKLFF.

Only one count was recorded for this clone. This chain uses TRBV5-1 with TRBJ2-2; 10 bases agree with TRBD2. V shed 3 bases and J 6 bases; nucleotides not matched to a gene: 5. CDR3 size: 15 residues. Germline-derived CDR1 and CDR2 are SGHRS and YFSETQ. The CDR3 spells CASSSGLAEAGELFF. CDR3 bases: TGCGCCAGCAGCTCAGGACTAGCGGAGGCCGGGGAGCTGTTTTTT.

The V gene is TRBV5-5, the J gene TRBJ1-2, with TRBD1 identical over 8 bases. The CDR3 sequence is 18 residues long. Losses at the gene ends were 0 bases for V and 4 bases for J; bases not matched to a gene: 14. Germline CDR1 SGHKS, CDR2 YYEKEE (reference sequence). This CDR3 is CASSLDINRGKLFYGYTF. The CDR3 region has the DNA TGTGCCAGCAGCTTGGATATAAACAGGGGGAAATTATTCTATGGCTACACCTTC.

The CDR3 spells CASSSLTRGRTNEKLFF. CDR3 nucleotides: TGTGCCAGTAGTAGTCTTACCAGGGGGCGAACTAATGAAAAACTGTTTTTT. This chain links TRBV19 with TRBJ1-4; 8 bases match TRBD1. The germline CDR1 and CDR2 sequences are LNHDA and SQIVND (reference sequence). This CDR3 comprises 17 residues. J lost 1 base, V lost 4 bases, and 8 bases had no gene match.

The V call is TRBV19, the J call TRBJ2-3, with 9 bases fitting TRBD2. Germline CDR1 LNHDA, CDR2 SQIVND (reference sequence). V dropped 8 bases and J dropped 5; count of bases not matched to a gene: 8. This CDR3 has 14 residues. CDR3 sequence reads: CASGSGRRGDTQYF. CDR3 sequence (DNA): TGTGCCAGTGGTAGCGGGAGACGAGGAGATACGCAGTATTTT.

The V and J genes are TRBV6-5 and TRBJ1-5, with D perhaps TRBD1 (5 bases). Trimming took 2 bases from V and 5 from J, leaving 13 bases between them. Germline V gives CDR1 MNHEY, CDR2 SVGAGI. This CDR3 contains 15 residues. The CDR3 nucleotides are TGTGCCAGCAGTTACACTTCAGGGCACCATCAGCCCCAGCATTTT. Translated, it gives CASSYTSGHHQPQHF.

The chain joins TRBV28 to TRBJ2-5; a possible D gene is TRBD2 (6 bases). Trimming shortened V by 8 bases and J by 1 base, and 14 bases separated the two germline ends. In germline, CDR1 is MDHEN, CDR2 SYDVKM. The CDR3 sequence is 14 residues long. CDR3 DNA: TGTGCCAGCTCCGGCGGAGGGTTCCAAGAGACCCAGTACTTC. Translated: CASSGGGFQETQYF.

The V call is TRBV6-5, the J call TRBJ2-5, with D possibly matching TRBD1 (6 bases). Germline-derived CDR1 and CDR2 are MNHEY and SVGAGI. Trimming removed 4 bases from V and 5 bases from J, with 14 bases in between. The CDR3 has 14 amino acids. The CDR3 protein is CASSSWGQYETQYF. The CDR3 DNA sequence: TGTGCCAGCAGTTCGTGGGGGCAATACGAGACCCAGTACTTC.

The sample holds one count of this clone. The rearrangement links TRBV5-1 to TRBJ2-3; tentatively, D is TRBD1 (6 bases). The CDR3 runs 15 residues. The ends were cut back, 0 bases at V and 5 bases at J, with 13 bases in the middle. CDR1 is SGHRS and CDR2 is YFSETQ in the germline V gene. CDR3: CASSLAVGAEDTQYF. CDR3 DNA: TGCGCCAGCAGCTTGGCCGTGGGGGCTGAAGATACGCAGTATTTT.

In this sample, this clone turned up once. V usage is TRBV7-9 and J usage is TRBJ2-7; TRBD1 matches 10 bases. Germline CDR1 is SEHNR and CDR2 is FQNEAQ (reference sequence). The V segment lost 6 bases and the J segment 4 bases; nucleotides outside the gene matches: 21. The CDR3 totals 19 residues. CDR3 amino acids: CASSFPRGQGPARGYEQYF. CDR3 nucleotide sequence: TGTGCCAGCAGTTTCCCGCGGGGACAGGGGCCTGCGAGGGGGTACGAGCAGTACTTC. Filled out from reference TRBV7-9 and TRBJ2-7, the complete variable domain reads DTGVSQNPRHKITKRGQNVTFRCDPISEHNRLYWYRQTLGQGPEFLTYFQNEAQLEKSRLLSDRFSAERPKGSFSTLEIQRTEQGDSAMYLCASSFPRGQGPARGYEQYFGPGTRLTVT.

The rearrangement links TRBV7-2 to TRBJ1-2, with 10 bases fitting TRBD1. The CDR3 is 16 residues long. Germline assignment: CDR1 SGHTA and CDR2 FQGNSA. V shed 5 bases, J shed 5 bases, and the junction held 11 bases outside the gene matches. CDR3 sequence: CASSLYKDRGTYGYTF. In nucleotides, the CDR3 is TGTGCCAGCAGCCTTTACAAGGACAGGGGGACTTATGGCTACACCTTC.

This chain connects TRBV27 to TRBJ1-4; the D gene is possibly TRBD1 (6 bases). There are 16 residues in the CDR3. The germline V gene has CDR1 MNHEY and CDR2 SMNVEV (reference sequence). The V and J ends lost 6 bases and 3 bases respectively, with 17 bases between them. The DNA of the CDR3 is TGTGCCAGCAGAAACACAGGGTTCTTCTCTAATGAAAAACTGTTTTTT. This translates into CASRNTGFFSNEKLFF. Combining the CDR3 with reference TRBV27 and TRBJ1-4 gives the whole variable domain EAQVTQNPRYLITVTGKKLTVTCSQNMNHEYMSWYRQDPGLGLRQIYYSMNVEVTDKGDVPEGYKVSRKEKRNFPLILESPSPNQTSLYFCASRNTGFFSNEKLFFGSGTQLSVL.

This clone was seen only a few times. The CDR3 nucleotides are TGCGCCAGCAGCCTCCACCCTACAGGGAACACCGGGGAGCTGTTTTTT. As protein: CASSLHPTGNTGELFF. The V and J genes are TRBV4-1 and TRBJ2-2; possibly TRBD1 for D (5 bases). Germline lookup yields CDR1 MGHRA and CDR2 YSYEKL. The CDR3 has 16 residues. With 4 bases removed from V and 1 base from J, the gap between germline ends came to 13 bases.

The genes are TRBV10-1 and TRBJ2-5; 16 bases map to TRBD2. Trimming took 3 bases from V and 2 from J; bases not matched to a gene: 3. This CDR3 has 17 residues. Germline V gene lookup returns CDR1 WNHNN and CDR2 SYGVQD (reference sequence). The DNA for the CDR3 is TGCGCCAGCAGTGAAACGGGACTAGCGGGAGGGCAAGAGACCCAGTACTTC. This translates into CASSETGLAGGQETQYF.

This chain joins TRBV7-2 and TRBJ2-7; 8 bases align to TRBD1. V lost 5 bases and J lost 3; bases outside the gene matches: 18. The CDR3 covers 18 residues. Germline V gene sequence: CDR1 SGHTA, CDR2 FQGNSA. The CDR3: CASSTSPLAGGLNYEQYV. As DNA, the CDR3 is TGTGCCAGCAGCACCTCCCCCCTGGCAGGGGGCCTCAACTACGAGCAGTACGTC.

This rearrangement joins TRBV30 to TRBJ2-3; 10 positions match TRBD2. Germline CDR1 and CDR2: GTSNPN and SVGIG (reference sequence). J was trimmed by 4 bases and V by 0 bases; bases with no gene match: 1. The length of the CDR3 is 14 residues. CDR3 DNA sequence: TGTGCCTGGAGTGTAAGCGGGAGGGCAGATACGCAGTATTTT. As protein: CAWSVSGRADTQYF.

The rearrangement joins TRBV5-6 to TRBJ2-3; 7 nucleotides agree with TRBD2. CDR1 and CDR2 from the germline V gene are SGHDT and YYEEEE. There are 18 residues in the CDR3. V was pared by 0 bases and J by 4 bases, with 14 bases of the junction left unmatched. This CDR3 is CASSLGRSFGRPSDTQYF. CDR3 in DNA: TGTGCCAGCAGCTTGGGGAGGTCTTTCGGGAGGCCCTCAGATACGCAGTATTTT.

V and J are TRBV9 and TRBJ1-2, with D unclear. V was cut by 0 bases and J by 7 bases, with 13 bases left in between. The CDR3 runs 14 residues. The germline gives CDR1 SGDLS, CDR2 YYNGEE. Written as DNA, the CDR3 is TGTGCCAGCAGCGTAGAGGGAGGGTACCCTGGCTACACCTTC. Its translation: CASSVEGGYPGYTF. The variable domain in full, completed from reference TRBV9 and TRBJ1-2, reads DSGVTQTPKHLITATGQRVTLRCSPRSGDLSVYWYQQSLDQGLQFLIQYYNGEERAKGNILERFSAQQFPDLHSELNLSSLELGDSALYFCASSVEGGYPGYTFGSGTRLTVV.